What follows is one TCR beta chain and its context. TCRdb's table, derived via immunoSEQ multiplex PCR, lists solely in-frame clones and lacks some. The sample shows fewer than 80,000 clones, almost 85% of them seen only once. This sample was included in a study of OX40 agonist ivuxolimab in advanced cancers. Germline values: CDR1 SGDLS, CDR2 YYNGEE. Trimming left V 1 base short and J 1 base short, with 8 bases between. The CDR3 extends over 14 amino acids. The rearrangement uses TRBV9 and TRBJ1-1; D unclear. The sequence was collected from an adult with an advanced solid tumor such as melanoma, head and neck, liver or kidney cancer. The sequencing here drew on CD4+ or CD8+ T cells sorted from blood, taken in a trial of the OX40 agonist ivuxolimab. The CDR3 reads CASSVRAGNTEAFF. The CDR3 DNA follows: TGTGCCAGCAGCGTAAGGGCAGGGAACACTGAAGCTTTCTTT.